This TCR beta chain was obtained from a study of beta chain features in type 1 diabetes. Whole-study context: The samples had roughly 100,000,000 sorted cells examined in all.

The CDR3 totals 14 residues. Trimming cost V 1 base and J 8 bases, with 14 bases left between them. Per germline, CDR1 WSHSY and CDR2 SAAADI. Expressed TCRB transcripts were sequenced because the isolated RNA had all been reverse transcribed beforehand. Regulatory, naive and central memory T cell samples averaged around 3.6 million reads. Assay used: immunoSEQ multiplex PCR; TCRdb lists only in-frame clones, some missing. There are 600,000 or so clones in the sample; about 14% occur only once, and 0.035% to 0.04% lies in the top ten. Only a few counts were recorded for this clone. Its antigen is as yet unknown. The study, taken as a whole, reports: TCRB CDR3 length was moderately but significantly reduced in all four CD4+ subsets of Type 1 diabetes patients.

The specimen was naive CD4+ T cells from blood. The receptor's source is a man aged 18 to 35 with type 1 diabetes. The chain couples TRBV10-2 to TRBJ1-2, with D perhaps TRBD1 (5 bases). CDR3 DNA sequence: TGCGCCAGCAGTGAGTGGAGGGACGGGGGAGGCTACACCTTC. Translated: CASSEWRDGGGYTF.